These T cell receptor beta chains were read from a single sample in a study of OX40 agonist ivuxolimab in advanced cancers. This table comes from immunoSEQ multiplex PCR, and its TCRdb copy is limited to in-frame clones, with some not included. The sample records about 28,000 clones, approximately 83% being singletons. This sample comprised CD4+ or CD8+ T cells sorted from blood, obtained in a trial of the OX40 agonist ivuxolimab. Source of these receptors: an adult with an advanced solid tumor such as melanoma, head and neck, liver or kidney cancer. The CDR3 runs from the conserved cysteine through the conserved F or W. D genes are given only for firm matches. Only part of the rows carry a size: once, few, many, or a class if the clone is expanded.

>TRBV7-9|once|.|TRBJ2-1
CASLAEINEQFF
TGTGCCAGTCTGGCAGAAATCAATGAGCAGTTCTTC
>TRBV9|.|TRBD2|TRBJ2-5
CASSLSGPSGGVETQYF
TGTGCCAGCAGCCTAAGTGGGCCTAGCGGGGGGGTGGAGACCCAGTACTTC
>TRBV7-6|.|.|TRBJ1-3
CASSTPLEGNTIYF
TGTGCCAGCAGCACCCCATTGGAGGGAAACACCATATATTTT
>TRBV7-9|few|.|TRBJ1-2
CASSLGYLACTF
TGTGCCAGCAGCTTAGGGTATCTGGCATGCACCTTC
>TRBV11-2|.|.|TRBJ1-2
CASSLGGVSYGYTF
TGTGCCAGCAGCTTAGGAGGGGTGAGCTATGGCTACACCTTC
>TRBV6-5|.|.|TRBJ2-1
CASSSSVDEQFF
TGTGCCAGCAGTTCTAGTGTCGATGAGCAGTTCTTC
>TRBV9|.|TRBD2|TRBJ2-7
CASSSSGTSGGANEQYF
TGTGCCAGCAGCTCTTCCGGGACTAGCGGGGGGGCTAACGAGCAGTACTTC
>TRBV7-2|.|.|TRBJ1-6
CASSPGLFSSPLHF
TGTGCCAGCAGCCCGGGACTATTTAGTTCACCCCTCCACTTT
>TRBV13|.|.|TRBJ2-2
CASSPRVEVTGELFF
TGTGCCAGCAGCCCCCGAGTAGAGGTCACCGGGGAGCTGTTTTTT
>TRBV27|.|.|TRBJ2-7
CASSLGTEQYF
TGTGCCAGCAGTCTCGGGACAGAGCAGTACTTC
>TRBV4-1|.|.|TRBJ1-2
CASSQQRIEGAINYGYTF
TGCGCCAGCAGCCAACAGAGGATCGAGGGAGCCATTAACTATGGCTACACCTTC
>TRBV2|.|.|TRBJ1-6
CASTMADSPLHF
TGTGCCAGCACAATGGCGGATTCACCCCTCCACTTT
>TRBV7-8|.|TRBD1|TRBJ1-5
CASSKQGGNQPQHF
TGTGCCAGCAGCAAACAGGGGGGGAATCAGCCCCAGCATTTT
>TRBV27|.|TRBD2|TRBJ2-1
CASSPLTSGVYNEQFF
TGTGCCAGCAGTCCGCTGACTAGCGGGGTGTACAATGAGCAGTTCTTC
>TRBV6-4|.|TRBD2|TRBJ2-3
CARGGVAGAIRGTDTQYF
TGTGCCAGAGGGGGAGTAGCGGGGGCGATACGGGGCACAGATACGCAGTATTTT
>TRBV2|.|.|TRBJ2-5
CASTGASPGQETQYF
TGTGCCAGCACGGGGGCCAGCCCCGGACAAGAGACCCAGTACTTC
>TRBV11-2|few|.|TRBJ1-3
CASSLTPAGGGGNTIYF
TGTGCCAGCAGCTTAACCCCGGCGGGAGGGGGAGGAAACACCATATATTTT
>TRBV29-1|.|.|TRBJ1-2
CSVESQGYGYTF
TGCAGCGTTGAATCGCAGGGGTATGGCTACACCTTC
>TRBV27|.|.|TRBJ2-7
CASSFASAFGEQYF
TGTGCCAGCAGTTTCGCTAGCGCCTTCGGGGAGCAGTACTTC
>TRBV5-6|.|TRBD2|TRBJ2-5
CASSLHWTSGGQETQYF
TGTGCCAGCAGCCTGCATTGGACTAGCGGGGGCCAAGAGACCCAGTACTTC
>TRBV7-7|once|TRBD2|TRBJ2-1
CASSLEGLAGSNEQFF
TGTGCTAGCAGCTTAGAGGGACTAGCGGGATCCAATGAGCAGTTCTTC
>TRBV9|.|TRBD1|TRBJ2-1
CASSVAGTGVDEQFF
TGTGCCAGCAGCGTAGCGGGGACAGGGGTCGATGAGCAGTTCTTC
>TRBV6-6|.|.|TRBJ1-2
CASSYLTLHGYTF
TGTGCCAGCAGTTACCTGACCCTCCATGGCTACACCTTC
>TRBV14|.|TRBD1|TRBJ1-3
CASSRQGISGNTIYF
TGTGCCAGCAGCCGACAGGGGATCTCTGGAAACACCATATATTTT
>TRBV6-1|few|.|TRBJ1-5
CASSEAVQNQPQHF
TGTGCCAGCAGTGAAGCGGTTCAAAATCAGCCCCAGCATTTT
>TRBV7-9|few|TRBD1|TRBJ2-3
CASSSQTGRDTDTQYF
TGTGCCAGCAGCTCGCAGACAGGGAGAGACACAGATACGCAGTATTTT
>TRBV5-5|.|TRBD1|TRBJ2-2
CASSQLGTGNTGELFF
TGTGCCAGCAGCCAGCTTGGGACAGGGAACACCGGGGAGCTGTTTTTT
>TRBV19|.|.|TRBJ2-7
CASSISLSYEQYF
TGTGCCAGTAGTATAAGCCTCTCCTACGAGCAGTACTTC
>TRBV19|.|TRBD1|TRBJ1-5
CASTPGQGYNQPQHF
TGTGCCAGTACCCCGGGACAGGGGTACAATCAGCCCCAGCATTTT
>TRBV6-6|.|TRBD2|TRBJ2-7
CASSYLSGTYEQYF
TGTGCCAGCAGTTACCTTAGCGGGACCTACGAGCAGTACTTC
>TRBV10-1|few|TRBD1|TRBJ2-7
CARHTRDRPFDEQYF
TGCGCCAGACATACACGGGACAGACCTTTCGACGAGCAGTACTTC
>TRBV5-1|.|.|TRBJ1-4
CASSLEERGATNEKLFF
TGCGCCAGCAGCTTGGAAGAGCGGGGTGCAACTAATGAAAAACTGTTTTTT
>TRBV10-3|once|.|TRBJ1-6
CAISDLGQGLDSPLHF
TGTGCCATCAGTGACTTAGGGCAGGGTTTGGATTCACCCCTCCACTTT
>TRBV27|.|.|TRBJ1-5
CASSFAGLNQPQHF
TGTGCCAGCAGTTTCGCAGGGCTCAATCAGCCCCAGCATTTT
>TRBV28|few|.|TRBJ1-2
CASSGPGGKGYGYTF
TGTGCCAGCAGTGGGCCGGGGGGAAAGGGCTATGGCTACACCTTC
>TRBV9|.|TRBD2|TRBJ2-1
CASSVGGLADGEQFF
TGTGCCAGCAGCGTAGGGGGACTAGCTGACGGTGAGCAGTTCTTC
>TRBV10-1|.|.|TRBJ1-1
CASRLGANTEAFF
TGCGCCAGCAGACTGGGGGCGAACACTGAAGCTTTCTTT
>TRBV9|.|TRBD2|TRBJ2-3
CASSVLAESTDTQYF
TGTGCCAGCAGCGTGCTAGCGGAATCCACAGATACGCAGTATTTT
>TRBV10-3|.|TRBD1|TRBJ2-2
CAISDSGGIGELFF
TGTGCCATCAGTGATTCAGGGGGCATAGGGGAGCTGTTTTTT
>TRBV7-2|few|TRBD1|TRBJ2-3
CASSLDRGYTDTQYF
TGTGCCAGCAGCTTGGACAGGGGGTACACAGATACGCAGTATTTT
>TRBV27|.|.|TRBJ2-5
CASSLFLARETQYF
TGTGCCAGCAGTTTATTCCTAGCGCGAGAGACCCAGTACTTC
>TRBV7-9|.|.|TRBJ1-2
CASSPQGSGYGYTF
TGTGCCAGCAGCCCGCAGGGGTCCGGCTATGGCTACACCTTC
>TRBV5-4|.|.|TRBJ2-4
CASSLVVGGPNQNIQYF
TGTGCCAGCAGCTTGGTAGTGGGGGGGCCTAATCAAAACATTCAGTACTTC
>TRBV29-1|.|TRBD1|TRBJ1-1
CSVEEEGQGVEAFF
TGCAGCGTTGAAGAGGAGGGACAGGGGGTTGAAGCTTTCTTT
>TRBV15|.|.|TRBJ1-3
CATSSVGGNTIYF
TGTGCCACCAGCAGTGTAGGTGGAAACACCATATATTTT